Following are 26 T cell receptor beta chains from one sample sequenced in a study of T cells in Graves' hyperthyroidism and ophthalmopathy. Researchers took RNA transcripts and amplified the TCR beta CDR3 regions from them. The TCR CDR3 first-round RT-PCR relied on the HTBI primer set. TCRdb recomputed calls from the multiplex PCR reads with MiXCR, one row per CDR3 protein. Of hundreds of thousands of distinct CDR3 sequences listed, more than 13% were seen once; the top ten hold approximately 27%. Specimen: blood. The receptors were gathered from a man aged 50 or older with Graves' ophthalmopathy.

CDR3 bases: TGCAGTGCTAGAGGGTTCCTAGCGGGAGGGCCCCAAGAGACCCAGTACTTC. Protein product: CSARGFLAGGPQETQYF. This chain connects TRBV20-1 to TRBJ2-5, with 12 bases aligning to TRBD2. The CDR3 spans 17 residues. The germline gives CDR1 DFQATT, CDR2 SNEGSKA (reference sequence). Germline trimming cut 1 base from V and 1 base from J; bases unmatched to any gene: 7.

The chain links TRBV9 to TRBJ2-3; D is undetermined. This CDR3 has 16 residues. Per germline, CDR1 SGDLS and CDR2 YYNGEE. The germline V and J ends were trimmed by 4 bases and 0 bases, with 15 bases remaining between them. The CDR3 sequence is CASSHGLRPSTDTQYF. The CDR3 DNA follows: TGTGCCAGCAGCCATGGATTGCGGCCTAGCACAGATACGCAGTATTTT.

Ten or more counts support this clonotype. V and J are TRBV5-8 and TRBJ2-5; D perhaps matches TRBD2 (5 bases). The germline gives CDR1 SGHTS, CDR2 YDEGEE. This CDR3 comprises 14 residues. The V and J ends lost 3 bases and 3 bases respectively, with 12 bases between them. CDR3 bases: TGTGCCAGCAGCTCTACGGACTGGAAAGAGACCCAGTACTTC. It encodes CASSSTDWKETQYF.

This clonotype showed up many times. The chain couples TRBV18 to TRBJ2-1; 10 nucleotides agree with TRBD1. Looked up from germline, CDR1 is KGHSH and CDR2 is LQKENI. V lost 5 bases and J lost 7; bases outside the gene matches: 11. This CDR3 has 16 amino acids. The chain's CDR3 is CASSSTGTGVRNEQFF. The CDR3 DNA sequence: TGTGCCAGCTCATCGACCGGGACAGGGGTGCGGAATGAGCAGTTCTTC.

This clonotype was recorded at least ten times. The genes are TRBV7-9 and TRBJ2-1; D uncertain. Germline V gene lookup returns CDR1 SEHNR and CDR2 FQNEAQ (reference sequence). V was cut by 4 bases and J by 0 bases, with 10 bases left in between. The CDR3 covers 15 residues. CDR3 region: CASSSPGGSYNEQFF. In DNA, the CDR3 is TGTGCCAGCAGCTCCCCGGGCGGCTCCTACAATGAGCAGTTCTTC.

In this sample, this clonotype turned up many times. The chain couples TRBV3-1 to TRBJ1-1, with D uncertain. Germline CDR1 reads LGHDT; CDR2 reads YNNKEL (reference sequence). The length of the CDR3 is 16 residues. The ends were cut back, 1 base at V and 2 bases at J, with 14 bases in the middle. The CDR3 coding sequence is TGTGCCAGCAGCCAAGTTGAAGCGGCCCCAAACACTGAAGCTTTCTTT. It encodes CASSQVEAAPNTEAFF.

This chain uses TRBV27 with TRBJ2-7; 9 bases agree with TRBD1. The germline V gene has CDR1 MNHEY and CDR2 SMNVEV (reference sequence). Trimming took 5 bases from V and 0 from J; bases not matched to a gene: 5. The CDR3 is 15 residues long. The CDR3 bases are TGTGCCAGCAGTCACGGGACAGGGAGCTCCTACGAGCAGTACTTC. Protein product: CASSHGTGSSYEQYF.

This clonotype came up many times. CDR3 protein: CASSLATEGYGYTF. Written as DNA, the CDR3 is TGCGCCAGCAGCTTGGCTACCGAAGGCTATGGCTACACCTTC. The chain carries TRBV5-1 and TRBJ1-2; unclear D gene. Trimming cost V 0 bases and J 4 bases, with 10 bases left between them. Per the germline V gene, CDR1 is SGHRS and CDR2 is YFSETQ. The CDR3 has 14 residues. Together with reference TRBV5-1 and TRBJ1-2, the CDR3 gives the full variable domain: KAGVTQTPRYLIKTRGQQVTLSCSPISGHRSVSWYQQTPGQGLQFLFEYFSETQRNKGNFPGRFSGRQFSNSRSEMNVSTLELGDSALYLCASSLATEGYGYTFGSGTRLTVV.

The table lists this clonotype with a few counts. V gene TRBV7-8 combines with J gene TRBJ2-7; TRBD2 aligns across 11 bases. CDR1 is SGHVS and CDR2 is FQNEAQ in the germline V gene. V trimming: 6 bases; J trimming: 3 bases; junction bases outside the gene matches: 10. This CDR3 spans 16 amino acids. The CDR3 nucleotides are TGTGCCAGCAGTTTCACGCCCGGGACTAGCGGCTACGAGCAGTACTTC. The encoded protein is CASSFTPGTSGYEQYF.

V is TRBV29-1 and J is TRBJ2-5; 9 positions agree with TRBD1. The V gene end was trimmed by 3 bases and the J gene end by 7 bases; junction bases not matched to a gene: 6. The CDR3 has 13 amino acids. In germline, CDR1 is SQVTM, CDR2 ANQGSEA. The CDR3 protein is CSVEPGQGATQYF. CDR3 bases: TGCAGCGTTGAGCCGGGACAGGGTGCGACCCAGTACTTC.

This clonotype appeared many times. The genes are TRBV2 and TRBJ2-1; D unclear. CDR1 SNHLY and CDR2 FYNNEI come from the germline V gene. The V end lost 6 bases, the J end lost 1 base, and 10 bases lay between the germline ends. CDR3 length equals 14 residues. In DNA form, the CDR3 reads TGTGCCAGCAGGGCACACCTATCCTACAATGAGCAGTTCTTC. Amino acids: CASRAHLSYNEQFF.

Here the CDR3 DNA reads TGTGCCACCAGTGGCATTAGCGAGAGGGCGAATGAGCAGTTCTTC. The encoded protein is CATSGISERANEQFF. The V gene is TRBV24-1, the J gene TRBJ2-1; D may be TRBD2 (5 bases). Germline V gives CDR1 KGHDR, CDR2 SFDVKD. The CDR3 is made up of 15 amino acids. V was pared by 5 bases and J by 7 bases, with 17 bases between.

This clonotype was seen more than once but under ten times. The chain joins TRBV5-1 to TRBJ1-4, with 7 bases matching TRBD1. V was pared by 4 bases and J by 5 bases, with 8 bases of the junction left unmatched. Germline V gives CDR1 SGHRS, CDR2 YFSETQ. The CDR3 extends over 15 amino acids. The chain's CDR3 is CASSISGTVNEKLFF. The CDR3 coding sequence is TGCGCCAGCAGCATATCCGGGACAGTGAATGAAAAACTGTTTTTT.

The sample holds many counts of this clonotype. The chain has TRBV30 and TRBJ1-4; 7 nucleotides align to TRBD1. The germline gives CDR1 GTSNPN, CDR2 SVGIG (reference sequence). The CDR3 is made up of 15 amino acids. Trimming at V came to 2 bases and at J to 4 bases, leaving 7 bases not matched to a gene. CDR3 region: CAWSPSRGLNEKLFF. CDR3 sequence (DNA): TGTGCCTGGAGTCCATCAAGGGGGCTTAATGAAAAACTGTTTTTT.

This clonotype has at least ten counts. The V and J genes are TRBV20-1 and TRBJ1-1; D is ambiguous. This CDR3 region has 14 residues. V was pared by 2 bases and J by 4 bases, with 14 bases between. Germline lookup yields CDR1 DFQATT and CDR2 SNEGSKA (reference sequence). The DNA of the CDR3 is TGCAGTGCTAGAAGGACCCCGGGGAGCACTGAAGCTTTCTTT. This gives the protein CSARRTPGSTEAFF.

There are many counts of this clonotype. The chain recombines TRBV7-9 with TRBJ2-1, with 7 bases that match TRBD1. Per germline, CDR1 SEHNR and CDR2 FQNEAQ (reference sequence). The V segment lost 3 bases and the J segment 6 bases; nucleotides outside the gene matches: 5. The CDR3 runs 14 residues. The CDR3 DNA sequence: TGTGCCAGCAGCTTCCTCGGACAGGCCAATGAGCAGTTCTTC. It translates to CASSFLGQANEQFF.

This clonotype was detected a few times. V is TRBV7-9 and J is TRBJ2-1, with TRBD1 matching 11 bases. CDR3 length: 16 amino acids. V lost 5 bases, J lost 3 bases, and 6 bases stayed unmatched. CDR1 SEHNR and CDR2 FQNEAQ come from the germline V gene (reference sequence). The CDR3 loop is CASSQLDRGLYNEQFF. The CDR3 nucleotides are TGTGCCAGCAGCCAGCTGGACAGGGGGCTCTACAATGAGCAGTTCTTC.

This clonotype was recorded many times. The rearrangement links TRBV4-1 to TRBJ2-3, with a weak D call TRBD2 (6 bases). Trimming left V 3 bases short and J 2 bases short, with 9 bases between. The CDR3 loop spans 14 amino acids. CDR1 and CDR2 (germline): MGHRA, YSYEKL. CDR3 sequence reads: CASSHSGPTDTQYF. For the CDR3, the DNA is TGCGCCAGCAGCCATAGCGGTCCCACAGATACGCAGTATTTT.

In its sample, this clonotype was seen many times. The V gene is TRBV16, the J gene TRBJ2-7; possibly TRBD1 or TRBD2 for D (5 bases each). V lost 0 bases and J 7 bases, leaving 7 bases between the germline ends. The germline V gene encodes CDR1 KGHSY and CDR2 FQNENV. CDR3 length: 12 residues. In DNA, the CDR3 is TGTGCCAGCAGCCAATCGGGACGGGAGCAGTACTTC. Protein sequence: CASSQSGREQYF.

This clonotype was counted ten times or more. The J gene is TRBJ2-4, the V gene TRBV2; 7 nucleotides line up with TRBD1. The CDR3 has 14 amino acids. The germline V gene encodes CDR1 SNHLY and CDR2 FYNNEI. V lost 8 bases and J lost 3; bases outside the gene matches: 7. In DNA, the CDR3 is TGTGCCAGCTATGCCGGGACAGTCAAAAACATTCAGTACTTC. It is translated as CASYAGTVKNIQYF.

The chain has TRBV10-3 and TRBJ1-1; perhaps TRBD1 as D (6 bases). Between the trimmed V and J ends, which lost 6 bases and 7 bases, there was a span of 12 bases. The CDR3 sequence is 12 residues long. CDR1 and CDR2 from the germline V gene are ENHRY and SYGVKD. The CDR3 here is CAISPTGYEAFF. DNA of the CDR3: TGTGCCATCAGCCCTACAGGGTATGAAGCTTTCTTT.

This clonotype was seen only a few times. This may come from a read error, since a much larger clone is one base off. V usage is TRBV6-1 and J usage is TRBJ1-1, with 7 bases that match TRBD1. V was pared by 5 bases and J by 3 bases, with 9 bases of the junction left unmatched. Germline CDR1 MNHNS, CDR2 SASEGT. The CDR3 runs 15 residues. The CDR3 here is CASSCLEGAYTEAFF. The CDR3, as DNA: TGTGCCAGCAGTTGTTTGGAGGGGGCTTACACTGAAGCTTTCTTT.

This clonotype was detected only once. The CDR3 is CAISLVSKGINEQFF. The CDR3 region has the DNA TGTGCCATCAGTCTTGTCTCCAAGGGCATCAATGAGCAGTTCTTC. The chain recombines TRBV10-3 with TRBJ2-1, with D hard to call. The CDR3 sequence is 15 residues long. Germline lookup yields CDR1 ENHRY and CDR2 SYGVKD. V lost 5 bases, J lost 6 bases, and 17 bases lay in between.

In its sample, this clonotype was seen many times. The CDR3 DNA follows: TGTGCCAGCAGCCCGTCTCGGGGTTCTGAGTTCTTC. Translated, it gives CASSPSRGSEFF. The V call is TRBV11-2, the J call TRBJ2-1, with D tentatively TRBD2 (5 bases). CDR1 is SGHAT, CDR2 FQNNGV, per germline. The CDR3 consists of 12 residues. The V end lost 5 bases, the J end lost 14 bases, and 16 bases lay between the germline ends.

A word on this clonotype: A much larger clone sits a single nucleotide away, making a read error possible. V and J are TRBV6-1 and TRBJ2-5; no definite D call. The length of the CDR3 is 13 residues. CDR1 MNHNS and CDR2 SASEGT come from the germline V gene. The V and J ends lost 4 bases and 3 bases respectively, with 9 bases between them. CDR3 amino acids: CASSGPAEETQYF. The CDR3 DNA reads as TGTGCCAGCAGTGGACCGGCGGAAGAGACCCAGTACTTC.

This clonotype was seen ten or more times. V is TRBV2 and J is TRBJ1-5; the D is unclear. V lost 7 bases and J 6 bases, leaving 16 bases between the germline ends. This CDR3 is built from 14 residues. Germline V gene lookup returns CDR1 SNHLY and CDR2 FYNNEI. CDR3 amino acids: CASTTEGPIQPQHF. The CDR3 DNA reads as TGTGCCAGCACCACCGAGGGCCCTATTCAGCCCCAGCATTTT.